These T cell receptor beta chains were read from a single sample in a study of T-cell memory formation after mild COVID-19. TCRdb itself ran the 5' RACE reads through MiXCR, one entry per CDR3 protein. Of roughly 260,000 distinct CDR3 sequences listed, about 16% are singletons. Sequencing was performed on PBMCs or a T cell subset sorted from them (not recorded which). These TCRs come from a man aged 18 to 35 who had mild COVID-19 (a few samples of this study predate the infection). Cell type and time point are not known. Each CDR3 is given with its conserved first and last residue. A D gene is named only where the DNA matches it firmly. Clone size, where shown, is once, few, many, or a class for clones that have expanded.

j_call | d_call | clone_size | v_call | cdr3_nt | cdr3_aa
TRBJ1-2 | NA | NA | TRBV15 | TGTGCCACCAGCAGTAATTCAGGGGCCGGTGGCTACACCTTC | CATSSNSGAGGYTF
TRBJ1-2 | NA | few | TRBV5-6 | TGTGCCAGCAGCCTCGAGCAGGCGAATTTTAACTATGGCTACACCTTC | CASSLEQANFNYGYTF
TRBJ2-3 | TRBD2 | NA | TRBV4-1 | TGCGCCAGCAGCCAAGTCGGGAGGGCAGATACGCAGTATTTT | CASSQVGRADTQYF
TRBJ2-3 | NA | NA | TRBV2 | TGTGCCAGCGCCTACACAGATACGCAGTATTTT | CASAYTDTQYF
TRBJ2-1 | NA | NA | TRBV9 | TGTGCCAGCAGCGTAGATGGGGCCGCCTACAATGAGCAGTTCTTC | CASSVDGAAYNEQFF
TRBJ2-5 | NA | few | TRBV7-2 | TGTGCCAGCAGCCCCGGCGGGACGAAAGAGACCCAGTACTTC | CASSPGGTKETQYF
TRBJ1-1 | NA | NA | TRBV3-1 | TGTGCCAGCAGCTTCCTGGATCGTACAGGTCCTGAAGCTTTCTTT | CASSFLDRTGPEAFF
TRBJ1-3 | NA | few | TRBV4-3 | TGCGCCAGCAGCCAAGTTGGGGGATCTGGAAACACCATATATTTT | CASSQVGGSGNTIYF
TRBJ1-2 | NA | NA | TRBV20-1 | TGCAGTGCTAGAGATTCTAGGACGGAGACCTATGGCTACACCTTC | CSARDSRTETYGYTF
TRBJ1-6 | NA | NA | TRBV7-2 | TGTGCCAGCAGCTTAGGGGGGAACGCTAATTCACCCCTCCACTTT | CASSLGGNANSPLHF
TRBJ2-5 | TRBD1 | few | TRBV6-2/TRBV6-3 | TGTGCCAGCAGTTACTCGGGACAGGGGGCCCAAGAGACCCAGTACTTC | CASSYSGQGAQETQYF
TRBJ2-1 | TRBD2 | NA | TRBV11-2 | TGTGCCAGCAGCCTTAGCGAAGCGGGGGGGCAAGGTGAGCAGTTCTTC | CASSLSEAGGQGEQFF
TRBJ1-6 | NA | NA | TRBV12-3/TRBV12-4 | TGTGCCAGCAGCCCTGGGTCACCCCTCCACTTT | CASSPGSPLHF
TRBJ2-7 | NA | NA | TRBV12-3/TRBV12-4 | TGTGCCAGCAAATGGAGGGACAACTACGAGCAGTACTTC | CASKWRDNYEQYF
TRBJ1-6 | TRBD1 | NA | TRBV2 | TGTGCCAGCAGTCAAGACAGGGGGAATTCACCCCTCCACTTT | CASSQDRGNSPLHF
TRBJ1-1 | NA | few | TRBV5-4 | TGTGCCAGTTTTAAAAACACTGAAGCTTTCTTT | CASFKNTEAFF
TRBJ1-1 | NA | NA | TRBV5-1 | TGCGCCAGCAGTGAGGGTTTCATGAACACTGAAGCTTTCTTT | CASSEGFMNTEAFF
TRBJ1-1 | NA | NA | TRBV27 | TGTGCCAGCAGTTTATCTGGGAGCACCACTGAAGCTTTCTTT | CASSLSGSTTEAFF
TRBJ1-2 | NA | few | TRBV24-1 | TGTGCCACCAGTGATGGCCGGGGGGCAAGCGGCTACACCTTC | CATSDGRGASGYTF
TRBJ2-7 | NA | few | TRBV6-5 | TGTGCCAGCAGTTACTCGCCGGGTAGCTCCTACGAGCAGTACTTC | CASSYSPGSSYEQYF
TRBJ2-3 | NA | few | TRBV12-3/TRBV12-4 | TGTGCCAGCAGTTTACCCCTACGGGGGTTTAGCACAGATACGCAGTATTTT | CASSLPLRGFSTDTQYF
TRBJ2-3 | NA | NA | TRBV29-1 | TGCAGCATCGGAGGACTGTACACAGATACGCAGTATTTT | CSIGGLYTDTQYF
TRBJ2-5 | NA | many | TRBV9 | TGTGCCAGCAGCCCGGACGTCCTAGGGACCCAGTACTTC | CASSPDVLGTQYF
TRBJ1-1 | NA | NA | TRBV20-1 | TGCAGTGCCACCCACCGGGACTGGGACACTGAAGCTTTCTTT | CSATHRDWDTEAFF
TRBJ1-1 | NA | many | TRBV7-8 | TGTGCCAGCAGCAGGAGGGCGGCGAACACTGAAGCTTTCTTT | CASSRRAANTEAFF
TRBJ2-1 | TRBD2 | few | TRBV7-3 | TGTGCCAGCAGCAAAGGGACTAGCGGACACAATGAGCAGTTCTTC | CASSKGTSGHNEQFF
TRBJ1-6 | TRBD1 | few | TRBV28 | TGTGCCAGCAGTACCACCGGGACAGTTGCTGGGCCAAGGGCGTCCCTCCACTTT | CASSTTGTVAGPRASLHF
TRBJ1-5 | NA | many | TRBV7-2 | TGTGCCAGCAGCTCGAATAGCAATCAGCCCCAGCATTTT | CASSSNSNQPQHF
TRBJ2-5 | NA | many | TRBV7-6 | TGTGCCAGCAGCTTAGCGGCGCAGGAGACCCAGTACTTC | CASSLAAQETQYF
TRBJ1-5 | NA | NA | TRBV28 | TGTGCCAGCAGTTTCGGCCGGGGGCCGGGGAATCAGCCCCAGCATTTT | CASSFGRGPGNQPQHF
TRBJ1-3 | TRBD1 | few | TRBV10-3 | TGTGCCATCAGTGACCGTGTCCCGGGACAGGGTTCGGGTGCTGGAAACACCATATATTTT | CAISDRVPGQGSGAGNTIYF
TRBJ2-3 | NA | NA | TRBV15 | TGTGCCACCAGCAGAGATCTGGCAGGCAAAGATACGCAGTATTTT | CATSRDLAGKDTQYF
TRBJ1-2 | TRBD1 | few | TRBV29-1 | TGCAGCGTCGCAAGAGACAGGGCCCAACGGGGTGCTAACTATGGCTACACCTTC | CSVARDRAQRGANYGYTF
TRBJ1-5 | TRBD1 | NA | TRBV7-9 | TGTGCCAGCAGCTCGAACCGACAGGGCTTCGGTCAGCCCCAGCATTTT | CASSSNRQGFGQPQHF
TRBJ1-5 | NA | few | TRBV20-1 | TGCAGTGCTAGAGATCCTCAGGGCCGACAGCCCCAGCATTTT | CSARDPQGRQPQHF
TRBJ1-2 | NA | NA | TRBV2 | TGTGCCAGCACGGGGGGGATCTATGGCTACACCTTC | CASTGGIYGYTF
TRBJ1-1 | NA | NA | TRBV6-5 | TGTGCCAGCAGTTACGACTCCTCACTGAACACTGAAGCTTTCTTT | CASSYDSSLNTEAFF
TRBJ2-3 | TRBD2 | few | TRBV20-1 | TGCAGTGCTGGGGCGGGGGTTAGCACAGATACGCAGTATTTT | CSAGAGVSTDTQYF
TRBJ2-3 | NA | few | TRBV4-1 | TGCGCCAGCAGCCAAGAAACAGACCCTAGCACAGATACGCAGTATTTT | CASSQETDPSTDTQYF
TRBJ2-5 | NA | few | TRBV2 | TGTGCCAGCAGTGTGGGGCTAGAGGAGACCCAGTACTTC | CASSVGLEETQYF
TRBJ1-1 | NA | few | TRBV25-1 | TGTGCCAGCAGTGTTCAGGGCCGCACTGAAGCTTTCTTT | CASSVQGRTEAFF
TRBJ1-1 | NA | NA | TRBV3-1 | TGTGCCAGCAGCCAAGTCCGGACTGAAGCTTTCTTT | CASSQVRTEAFF